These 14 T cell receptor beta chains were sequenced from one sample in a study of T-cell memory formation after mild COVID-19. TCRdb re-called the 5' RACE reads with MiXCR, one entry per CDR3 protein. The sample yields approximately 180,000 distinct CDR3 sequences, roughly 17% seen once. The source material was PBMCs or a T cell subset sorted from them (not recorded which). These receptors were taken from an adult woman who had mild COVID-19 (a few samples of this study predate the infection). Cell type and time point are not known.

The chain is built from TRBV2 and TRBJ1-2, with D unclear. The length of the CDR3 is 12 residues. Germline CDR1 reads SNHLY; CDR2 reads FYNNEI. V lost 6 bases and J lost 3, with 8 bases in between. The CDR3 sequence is CASRLADYGYTF. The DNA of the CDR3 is TGTGCCAGCAGACTGGCAGACTATGGCTACACCTTC.

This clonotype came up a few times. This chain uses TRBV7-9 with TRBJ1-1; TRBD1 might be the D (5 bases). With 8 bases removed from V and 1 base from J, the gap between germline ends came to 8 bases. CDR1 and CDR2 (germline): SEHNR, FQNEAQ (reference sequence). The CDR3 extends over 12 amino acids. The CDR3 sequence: CASGTGNTEAFF. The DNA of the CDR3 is TGTGCCAGCGGGACGGGGAACACTGAAGCTTTCTTT.

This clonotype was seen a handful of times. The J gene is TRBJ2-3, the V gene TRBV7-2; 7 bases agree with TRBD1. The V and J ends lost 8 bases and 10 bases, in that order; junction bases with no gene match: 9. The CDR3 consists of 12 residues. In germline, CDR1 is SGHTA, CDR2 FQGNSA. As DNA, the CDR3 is TGTGCCAGCCTCATAGGGGGCGGTGCGCAGTATTTT. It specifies CASLIGGGAQYF. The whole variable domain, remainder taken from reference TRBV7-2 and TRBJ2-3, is GAGVSQSPSNKVTEKGKDVELRCDPISGHTALYWYRQSLGQGLEFLIYFQGNSAPDKSGLPSDRFSAERTGGSVSTLTIQRTQQEDSAVYLCASLIGGGAQYFGPGTRLTVL.

The CDR3 bases are TGTGCCAGCAGCTTGGAGCCTAGCGGGGGCCCTTACAATGAGCAGTTCTTC. Its protein is CASSLEPSGGPYNEQFF. V and J are TRBV5-6 and TRBJ2-1; 10 bases align to TRBD2. The CDR3 runs to 17 residues. Germline trimming cut 0 bases from V and 4 bases from J; bases unmatched to any gene: 7. Germline-derived CDR1 and CDR2 are SGHDT and YYEEEE.

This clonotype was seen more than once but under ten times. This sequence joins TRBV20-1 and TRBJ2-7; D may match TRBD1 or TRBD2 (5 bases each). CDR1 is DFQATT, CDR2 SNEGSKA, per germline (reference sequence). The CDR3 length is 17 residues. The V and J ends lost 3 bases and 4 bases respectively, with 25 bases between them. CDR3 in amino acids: CSASGEAGSPQPYEQYF. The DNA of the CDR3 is TGCAGTGCTAGCGGCGAGGCAGGGAGCCCCCAACCTTACGAGCAGTACTTC.

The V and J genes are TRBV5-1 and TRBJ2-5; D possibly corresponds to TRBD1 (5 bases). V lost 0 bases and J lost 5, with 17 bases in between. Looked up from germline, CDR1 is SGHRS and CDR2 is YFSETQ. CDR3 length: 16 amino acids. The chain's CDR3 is CASSLDLGVIGETQYF. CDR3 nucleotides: TGCGCCAGCAGCTTGGACCTAGGGGTAATCGGGGAGACCCAGTACTTC.

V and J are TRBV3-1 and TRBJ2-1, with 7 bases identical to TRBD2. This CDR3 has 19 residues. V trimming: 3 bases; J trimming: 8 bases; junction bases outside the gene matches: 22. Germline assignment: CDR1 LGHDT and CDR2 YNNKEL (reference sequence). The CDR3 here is CASSHRGFGGRGVAYEQFF. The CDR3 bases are TGTGCCAGCAGCCACCGGGGTTTCGGCGGGAGAGGTGTAGCGTATGAGCAGTTCTTC.

The CDR3 DNA is TGTGCCAGCACCAGCCGACTAGCGGGCACAGATACGCAGTATTTT. Amino acids: CASTSRLAGTDTQYF. The V and J genes are TRBV6-1 and TRBJ2-3; 9 bases agree with TRBD2. This CDR3 is 15 amino acids long. V was clipped by 7 bases and J by 1 base; unmatched bases: 6. The germline V gene encodes CDR1 MNHNS and CDR2 SASEGT.

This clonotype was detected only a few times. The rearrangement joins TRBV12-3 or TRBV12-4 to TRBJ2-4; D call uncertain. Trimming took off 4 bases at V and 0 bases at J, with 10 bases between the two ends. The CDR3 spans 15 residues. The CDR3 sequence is CASSYEYLAKNIQYF. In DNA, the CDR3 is TGTGCCAGCAGTTACGAGTACCTAGCCAAAAACATTCAGTACTTC.

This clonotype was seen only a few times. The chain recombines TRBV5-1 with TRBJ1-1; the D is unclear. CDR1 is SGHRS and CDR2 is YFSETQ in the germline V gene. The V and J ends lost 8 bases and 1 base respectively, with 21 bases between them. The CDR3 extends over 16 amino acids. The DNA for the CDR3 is TGCGCCAGTGCGGATACCAGAGGGCGGCAGAACACTGAAGCTTTCTTT. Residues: CASADTRGRQNTEAFF.

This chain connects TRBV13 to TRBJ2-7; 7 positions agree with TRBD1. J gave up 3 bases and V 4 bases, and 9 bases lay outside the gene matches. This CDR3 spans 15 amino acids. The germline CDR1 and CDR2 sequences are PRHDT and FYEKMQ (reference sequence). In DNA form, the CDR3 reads TGTGCCAGCAGCTGGAGACAGGGCCTTCGCTACGAGCAGTACTTC. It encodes CASSWRQGLRYEQYF.

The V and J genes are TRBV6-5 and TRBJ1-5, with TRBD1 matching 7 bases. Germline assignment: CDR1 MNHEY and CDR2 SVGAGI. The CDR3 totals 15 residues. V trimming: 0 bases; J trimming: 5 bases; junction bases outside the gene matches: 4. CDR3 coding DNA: TGTGCCAGCAGTTACTCACAGGGGTTGGATCAGCCCCAGCATTTT. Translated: CASSYSQGLDQPQHF.

The CDR3 DNA sequence: TGTGCCAGCAGACCCAGCGTGCGTTATCCCCGTGAACGCGAGCAGTACTTC. This encodes CASRPSVRYPREREQYF. The chain has TRBV12-3 or TRBV12-4 and TRBJ2-7, with D hard to call. CDR3 length equals 17 residues. The V gene lost 6 bases and the J gene lost 6 bases, with 27 bases spanning the gap.

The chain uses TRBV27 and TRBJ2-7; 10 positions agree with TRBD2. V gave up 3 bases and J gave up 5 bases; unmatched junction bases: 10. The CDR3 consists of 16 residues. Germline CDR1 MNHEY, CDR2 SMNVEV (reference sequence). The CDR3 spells CASSFLPAGGPHEQYF. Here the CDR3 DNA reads TGTGCCAGCAGTTTTTTGCCAGCGGGAGGGCCGCACGAGCAGTACTTC.